This passage covers 31 T cell receptor beta chains from one sample sequenced in a study of molecular identifiers for immune sequencing clone quantification. TCRdb re-analysed the PCR reads in MiXCR, keeping a single row per CDR3 protein. Among tens of thousands of distinct CDR3 sequences listed, approximately 40% were seen once. Sequencing used naive CD8+ T cells from blood, with Jurkat cell RNA spiked in. Subset defined: FACS-sorted CD8+CD4-CCR7+CD45RA+ naive T cells. The receptor set was obtained from a human donor in good health. Some libraries in this study had Jurkat cell RNA spiked in.

This clonotype was detected only a few times. V usage is TRBV3-1 and J usage is TRBJ2-2; weak D call: TRBD1 (5 bases). The CDR3 length is 12 residues. V dropped 7 bases and J dropped 7 bases, with 10 bases sitting between them. Germline-derived CDR1 and CDR2 are LGHDT and YNNKEL (reference sequence). The CDR3 region has the DNA TGTGCCAGCAAATGGGGCGGCGGGGAGCTGTTTTTT. Protein: CASKWGGGELFF. Looking up the rest from reference TRBV3-1 and TRBJ2-2 gives the full variable domain: DTAVSQTPKYLVTQMGNDKSIKCEQNLGHDTMYWYKQDSKKFLKIMFSYNNKELIINETVPNRFSPKSPDKAHLNLHINSLELGDSAVYFCASKWGGGELFFGEGSRLTVL.

The chain carries TRBV6-2 or TRBV6-3 and TRBJ2-3; TRBD2 is a possible D gene (6 bases). V was shortened by 5 bases and J by 6 bases, with 27 bases between the two germline ends. The CDR3 totals 18 residues. Looked up from germline, CDR1 is MNHEY and CDR2 is SVGEGT. The CDR3 is CASSPDGGIWGEIDTQYF. In nucleotides, the CDR3 is TGTGCCAGCAGTCCCGACGGAGGGATCTGGGGTGAAATCGATACGCAGTATTTT.

J is TRBJ1-5 and V is TRBV6-6; maybe TRBD1 (5 bases). V dropped 5 bases and J dropped 4 bases, with 15 bases sitting between them. The CDR3 sequence is 15 residues long. Germline V gene sequence: CDR1 MNHNY, CDR2 SVGAGI (reference sequence). For the CDR3, the DNA is TGTGCCAGCAGTCGGGGCCCCCAGGGTAATCAGCCCCAGCATTTT. It codes for CASSRGPQGNQPQHF.

This clonotype has only a few counts. The genes are TRBV20-1 and TRBJ2-7; no definite D call. V was pared by 3 bases and J by 0 bases, with 12 bases between. Per germline, CDR1 DFQATT and CDR2 SNEGSKA (reference sequence). This CDR3 has 14 residues. The CDR3 sequence: CSARDRKSSYEQYF. The CDR3 DNA sequence: TGCAGTGCTAGGGACCGGAAAAGCTCCTACGAGCAGTACTTC.

As to this clonotype: Since a much larger clone is just one base distant, this may be a read error. The chain couples TRBV6-2 or TRBV6-3 to TRBJ1-1, with a weak D call TRBD1 (6 bases). Germline CDR1 and CDR2: MNHEY and SVGEGT. The CDR3 covers 14 residues. This CDR3 is CACSFIGGGTEAFF. The CDR3 DNA sequence: TGTGCCTGCAGTTTCATAGGGGGGGGGACTGAAGCTTTCTTT.

This clonotype was recorded a few times. The chain joins TRBV19 to TRBJ2-1; D assignment may be TRBD1 or TRBD2 (6 bases each). The germline V gene has CDR1 LNHDA and CDR2 SQIVND (reference sequence). This CDR3 region has 18 residues. Between the trimmed V and J ends, which lost 3 bases and 6 bases, there was a span of 24 bases. This CDR3 is CASSITGGVVPSGNEQFF. The DNA of the CDR3 is TGTGCCAGTAGTATTACCGGGGGCGTCGTCCCCTCGGGCAATGAGCAGTTCTTC. Combining the CDR3 with reference TRBV19 and TRBJ2-1 gives the whole variable domain DGGITQSPKYLFRKEGQNVTLSCEQNLNHDAMYWYRQDPGQGLRLIYYSQIVNDFQKGDIAEGYSVSREKKESFPLTVTSAQKNPTAFYLCASSITGGVVPSGNEQFFGPGTRLTVL.

The chain employs TRBV11-2 and TRBJ1-2, with D possibly TRBD1 on 6 matching bases. The V end was cut by 1 base, the J end by 5 bases, with 11 bases between. The CDR3 sequence is 14 residues long. Germline V gives CDR1 SGHAT, CDR2 FQNNGV. The CDR3 here is CASSLVQGRYGYTF. CDR3 nucleotide sequence: TGTGCCAGCAGCTTAGTACAGGGAAGGTATGGCTACACCTTC.

This clonotype was detected many times. The rearrangement joins TRBV19 to TRBJ2-1, with a weak D call TRBD1 (7 bases). This CDR3 is built from 13 residues. Germline loops: CDR1 LNHDA, CDR2 SQIVND (reference sequence). The V end was cut by 8 bases, the J end by 5 bases, with 13 bases between. The CDR3 region is CASRRRGDNEQFF. The CDR3 region has the DNA TGTGCCAGTCGGCGCAGGGGGGACAATGAGCAGTTCTTC.

This clonotype was detected many times. The chain joins TRBV18 to TRBJ2-7, with a weak D call TRBD1 (5 bases). Trimming took 5 bases from V and 5 from J, leaving 10 bases between them. The CDR3 has 12 residues. The V gene's germline CDR1 is KGHSH and CDR2 LQKENI. The CDR3 DNA sequence: TGTGCCAGCTCATCAGCCAGGGACGAGCAGTACTTC. It yields the protein CASSSARDEQYF.

This clonotype appeared many times. J is TRBJ2-3 and V is TRBV7-9, with 11 bases that match TRBD2. The germline CDR1 and CDR2 sequences are SEHNR and FQNEAQ (reference sequence). The J segment lost 4 bases and the V segment lost 5 bases, leaving 8 bases of the junction unmatched. The CDR3 consists of 16 residues. The CDR3: CASSTLLAGVADTQYF. The CDR3 bases are TGTGCCAGCAGCACGCTACTAGCGGGAGTGGCAGATACGCAGTATTTT.

The chain uses TRBV24-1 and TRBJ1-1; D is perhaps TRBD1 (6 bases). Germline assignment: CDR1 KGHDR and CDR2 SFDVKD. V was shortened by 6 bases and J by 8 bases, with 9 bases between the two germline ends. The CDR3 has 11 residues. The CDR3 protein is CATSTGTEAFF. For the CDR3, the DNA is TGTGCCACCAGTACCGGGACAGAAGCTTTCTTT.

This clonotype was observed at least ten times. The chain links TRBV4-1 to TRBJ1-5; possibly TRBD1 for D (6 bases). V was trimmed by 1 base and J by 7 bases, leaving 11 bases between them. Germline assignment: CDR1 MGHRA and CDR2 YSYEKL. The CDR3 loop spans 14 amino acids. The CDR3, as DNA: TGCGCCAGCAGCCAAGTGGAGGGGGGACAGCCCCAGCATTTT. Translating it yields CASSQVEGGQPQHF.

This clonotype was recorded many times. The chain couples TRBV14 to TRBJ1-1, with D uncertain. V gave up 3 bases and J gave up 5 bases, with 16 bases separating them. The CDR3 totals 15 residues. The germline CDR1 and CDR2 sequences are SGHDN and FVKESK. The CDR3 nucleotides read TGTGCCAGCAGCCACCCCGGAGGGATAGAGACTGAAGCTTTCTTT. This codes for CASSHPGGIETEAFF.

The V gene is TRBV11-2, the J gene TRBJ2-5; 7 nucleotides agree with TRBD2. The CDR3 length is 16 residues. Germline V gene sequence: CDR1 SGHAT, CDR2 FQNNGV. Trimming took 2 bases from V and 0 from J; bases not matched to a gene: 6. CDR3 coding DNA: TGTGCCAGCAGCTTATGGCTAGCGGAGTACCAAGAGACCCAGTACTTC. It specifies CASSLWLAEYQETQYF.

In its sample, this clonotype was seen a few times. The genes are TRBV2 and TRBJ2-1; D is uncertain. Trimming took off 6 bases at V and 2 bases at J, with 11 bases between the two ends. Germline V gene lookup returns CDR1 SNHLY and CDR2 FYNNEI. There are 14 residues in the CDR3. CDR3 nucleotide sequence: TGTGCCAGCAGGGGGTATTCTGCCTACAATGAGCAGTTCTTC. It encodes CASRGYSAYNEQFF.

This clonotype was seen more than once but under ten times. J is TRBJ2-5 and V is TRBV12-3 or TRBV12-4; D call uncertain. Deletions cut 5 bases from V and 2 bases from J, with 12 bases between. This CDR3 contains 14 residues. In nucleotides, the CDR3 is TGTGCCAGCAGTAAATACAGAAAACAAGAGACCCAGTACTTC. Encoded protein: CASSKYRKQETQYF.

CDR3 nucleotide sequence: TGTGCCAGCAGCTCCCCCCGGGACAGTTACTACGAGCAGTACTTC. Translation gives CASSSPRDSYYEQYF. This chain uses TRBV11-2 with TRBJ2-7, with TRBD1 identical over 7 bases. Trimming at V came to 4 bases and at J to 3 bases, leaving 9 bases not matched to a gene. This CDR3 contains 15 residues. The germline gives CDR1 SGHAT, CDR2 FQNNGV. The full variable domain, its missing parts supplied by reference TRBV11-2 and TRBJ2-7, is EAGVAQSPRYKIIEKRQSVAFWCNPISGHATLYWYQQILGQGPKLLIQFQNNGVVDDSQLPKDRFSAERLKGVDSTLKIQPAKLEDSAVYLCASSSPRDSYYEQYFGPGTRLTVT.

The V gene is TRBV28, the J gene TRBJ1-5; 8 nucleotides line up with TRBD1. The CDR3 contains 16 residues. The J segment lost 5 bases and the V segment lost 5 bases, leaving 11 bases of the junction unmatched. Germline V lookup: CDR1 MDHEN, CDR2 SYDVKM. The CDR3 DNA follows: TGTGCCAGCAGTACGGACAGGGATAGGGTGGATCAGCCCCAGCATTTT. Translation: CASSTDRDRVDQPQHF.

On this clonotype itself: A much larger clone sits a single nucleotide away, making a read error possible. This chain joins TRBV14 and TRBJ2-7; TRBD2 matches at 9 bases. The CDR3 has 14 amino acids. Germline V gene lookup returns CDR1 SGHDN and CDR2 FVKESK. In DNA form, the CDR3 reads TGTACCAGCAGCCCAAAAGCGGGAGGCCACGAGCAGTACTTC. Amino acid sequence: CTSSPKAGGHEQYF.

This clonotype has a handful of counts. The V and J genes are TRBV20-1 and TRBJ2-1, with 9 bases lining up with TRBD2. The germline CDR1 and CDR2 sequences are DFQATT and SNEGSKA (reference sequence). This CDR3 contains 13 residues. V dropped 6 bases and J dropped 9; count of bases not matched to a gene: 9. The chain's CDR3 is CSAVAGEQIEQFF. CDR3 sequence (DNA): TGCAGTGCGGTAGCGGGAGAGCAGATTGAGCAGTTCTTC.

By share of the sample, this clonotype is medium-sized. This chain links TRBV7-2 with TRBJ1-5, with 7 bases matching TRBD1. Germline values: CDR1 SGHTA, CDR2 FQGNSA. This CDR3 contains 13 residues. The CDR3 region is CARGQPYNQPQHF. CDR3 DNA: TGTGCAAGGGGACAGCCATACAATCAGCCCCAGCATTTT.

This clonotype was counted many times. This sequence joins TRBV7-9 and TRBJ2-7; 7 bases line up with TRBD2. CDR1 and CDR2 (germline): SEHNR, FQNEAQ (reference sequence). The CDR3 has 14 residues. V gave up 1 base and J gave up 4 bases; unmatched junction bases: 4. As DNA, the CDR3 is TGTGCCAGCAGCTTAGGCGGGAGCGGGTACGAGCAGTACTTC. Encoded protein: CASSLGGSGYEQYF.

This sequence joins TRBV27 and TRBJ2-7; D unresolved. This CDR3 contains 14 residues. Between the trimmed V and J ends, which lost 3 bases and 2 bases, there was a span of 11 bases. Germline V gene data show CDR1 as MNHEY and CDR2 as SMNVEV (reference sequence). The CDR3 DNA sequence: TGTGCCAGCAGTTTCGCTGGGCCGGCCTACGAGCAGTACTTC. This sequence encodes CASSFAGPAYEQYF.

This clonotype was seen ten or more times. The J gene is TRBJ2-7, the V gene TRBV7-6, with unresolved D. CDR1 and CDR2 (germline): SGHVS, FNYEAQ. V shed 1 base and J shed 6 bases, with 10 bases lying between them. This CDR3 region has 13 residues. The CDR3 is CASSLEVRREQYF. The DNA for the CDR3 is TGTGCCAGCAGCTTAGAGGTCCGGCGCGAGCAGTACTTC.

In its sample, this clonotype was seen many times. J is TRBJ2-3 and V is TRBV13, with 10 bases fitting TRBD2. The ends lost 5 bases at V and 7 bases at J; junction bases unmatched: 6. Looked up from germline, CDR1 is PRHDT and CDR2 is FYEKMQ (reference sequence). This CDR3 comprises 14 residues. In DNA form, the CDR3 reads TGTGCCAGCAGCCACGGGACTAGCGATTATACGCAGTATTTT. Translating gives CASSHGTSDYTQYF.

This clonotype was seen more than once but under ten times. V and J are TRBV28 and TRBJ1-2; possibly TRBD1 for D (5 bases). The CDR3 consists of 16 residues. Trimming took off 1 base at V and 2 bases at J, with 14 bases between the two ends. Germline V gene lookup returns CDR1 MDHEN and CDR2 SYDVKM. The chain's CDR3 is CASSLYRDARNYGYTF. CDR3 bases: TGTGCCAGCAGTTTATACCGGGACGCGCGAAACTATGGCTACACCTTC.

The chain carries TRBV27 and TRBJ2-2; D unresolved. V lost 4 bases and J lost 7, with 7 bases in between. Germline V gene lookup returns CDR1 MNHEY and CDR2 SMNVEV (reference sequence). This CDR3 is 12 amino acids long. The CDR3 spells CASSWASGELFF. The DNA for the CDR3 is TGTGCCAGCAGTTGGGCTAGCGGGGAGCTGTTTTTT.

This clonotype was seen a few times. The chain uses TRBV10-2 and TRBJ2-3; D is unclear. This CDR3 is built from 13 residues. V gave up 4 bases and J gave up 3 bases, with 8 bases separating them. Germline V gene data show CDR1 as WSHSY and CDR2 as SAAADI. Here the CDR3 reads CASSVGSTDTQYF. For the CDR3, the DNA is TGCGCCAGCAGTGTTGGTTCGACAGATACGCAGTATTTT.

Of note for this clonotype: A much larger clonotype is one base distant, so this may be a read error. V and J are TRBV28 and TRBJ2-7; D not resolved. In germline, CDR1 is MDHEN, CDR2 SYDVKM. This CDR3 is 13 amino acids long. The CDR3 DNA is TGTGCCAGCAGTCCAGGACGGGCGTACGTGCAGTACTTC. Protein: CASSPGRAYVQYF. The whole variable domain, remainder taken from reference TRBV28 and TRBJ2-7, is DVKVTQSSRYLVKRTGEKVFLECVQDMDHENMFWYRQDPGLGLRLIYFSYDVKMKEKGDIPEGYSVSREKKERFSLILESASTNQTSMYLCASSPGRAYVQYFGPGTRLTVT.

On this clonotype itself: One end of the junction is discordant with germline, which a read error may explain. This chain links TRBV7-2 with TRBJ2-7; TRBD1 matches 7 bases. Germline V lookup: CDR1 SGHTA, CDR2 FQGNSA. The CDR3 sequence is 14 residues long. The CDR3 is CANSLGGRTYEQYF. In nucleotides, the CDR3 is TGTGCCAACAGCTTAGGGGGCAGAACCTACGAGCAGTACTTC.

This clonotype was seen a few times. The chain is built from TRBV27 and TRBJ2-7; no clear D gene. Looked up from germline, CDR1 is MNHEY and CDR2 is SMNVEV (reference sequence). With 10 bases removed from V and 3 bases from J, the gap between germline ends came to 31 bases. This CDR3 is 18 amino acids long. CDR3 sequence (DNA): TGTGCCACCAGAGTTAAGTCACTTGGAACGTCAGAATTCTACGAGCAGTACTTC. Protein: CATRVKSLGTSEFYEQYF.